A selection of T cell receptor beta chains follows, all from one sample in a study of cytomegalovirus exposure and HLA in healthy donors. Some clones are missing from TCRdb's copy, which holds only in-frame ones; the method was immunoSEQ multiplex PCR. The table has 90,000 to 130,000 clones, approximately 96% seen once. Material for sequencing was PBMCs. These receptor sequences come from a woman aged 18-35 years in good health and CMV-seronegative. CDR3s include the opening cysteine and the closing phenylalanine or tryptophan. The order of the fields is D gene, clone size, V gene, J gene, CDR3 protein, CDR3 DNA. A D gene is named only where the DNA matches it firmly. Expanded clones get a size class; other rows say once, few or many, or leave the size out.

D: TRBD2; size: .; V: TRBV7-3; J: TRBJ2-3; CDR3: CASSFGREGGDTQYF; DNA: TGTGCCAGCAGCTTCGGCCGGGAGGGAGGAGATACGCAGTATTTT
D: TRBD1; size: .; V: TRBV4-3; J: TRBJ1-2; CDR3: CASSQRTGNYGYTF; DNA: TGCGCCAGCAGCCAAAGGACAGGGAACTATGGCTACACCTTC
D: TRBD2; size: .; V: TRBV7-9; J: TRBJ2-7; CDR3: CASSQRGGHEQYF; DNA: TGTGCCAGCAGCCAACGGGGGGGCCACGAGCAGTACTTC
D: TRBD1; size: few; V: TRBV2; J: TRBJ2-4; CDR3: CASKGDRVGIQYF; DNA: TGTGCCAGCAAGGGTGACAGGGTTGGGATTCAGTACTTC
D: TRBD1; size: once; V: TRBV29-1; J: TRBJ2-2; CDR3: CSAKTGTGRTGELFF; DNA: TGCAGCGCGAAAACCGGGACAGGGCGCACCGGGGAGCTGTTTTTT
D: TRBD1; size: .; V: TRBV5-6; J: TRBJ2-2; CDR3: CASSLDLGQGIAGELFF; DNA: TGTGCCAGCAGCTTGGATCTGGGACAGGGTATCGCCGGGGAGCTGTTTTTT
D: TRBD2; size: .; V: TRBV6-4; J: TRBJ2-1; CDR3: CASSEAGGSYNEQFF; DNA: TGTGCCAGCAGTGAAGCGGGGGGCTCCTACAATGAGCAGTTCTTC
D: TRBD1; size: few; V: TRBV15; J: TRBJ1-5; CDR3: CATRDRGGQPQHF; DNA: TGTGCCACCCGAGACAGGGGGGGACAGCCCCAGCATTTT
D: TRBD2; size: .; V: TRBV13; J: TRBJ2-1; CDR3: CASSSRLAGDEQFF; DNA: TGTGCCAGCAGCTCGCGCTTAGCGGGGGATGAGCAGTTCTTC
D: .; size: .; V: TRBV4-1; J: TRBJ1-6; CDR3: CASSQDLDSSENSPLHF; DNA: TGCGCCAGCAGCCAAGACCTAGACTCCAGCGAGAATTCACCCCTCCACTTT
D: .; size: .; V: TRBV6-5; J: TRBJ1-6; CDR3: CASSYSILHESPLHF; DNA: TGTGCCAGCAGTTACTCGATACTTCACGAATCACCCCTCCACTTT
D: .; size: .; V: TRBV4-1; J: TRBJ2-7; CDR3: CASSLTPTVSYEQYF; DNA: TGCGCCAGCAGCCTCACGCCGACAGTCAGCTACGAGCAGTACTTC
D: .; size: .; V: TRBV9; J: TRBJ2-1; CDR3: CASSGGQFTYNEQFF; DNA: TGTGCCAGCAGCGGAGGACAGTTTACCTACAATGAGCAGTTCTTC
D: .; size: once; V: TRBV21-1; J: TRBJ2-1; CDR3: CASSKRQYNEQFF; DNA: TGTGCCAGCAGCAAACGCCAGTACAATGAGCAGTTCTTC
D: TRBD2; size: .; V: TRBV18; J: TRBJ2-7; CDR3: CASSQTSGSSSYEQYF; DNA: TGTGCCAGCTCACAAACTAGCGGTAGTTCCTCGTACGAGCAGTACTTC
D: .; size: .; V: TRBV29-1; J: TRBJ2-3; CDR3: CSVEEPSTDTQYF; DNA: TGCAGCGTTGAGGAGCCCTCCACAGATACGCAGTATTTT
D: .; size: .; V: TRBV28; J: TRBJ2-5; CDR3: CASRARTGRRETQYF; DNA: TGTGCCAGCAGAGCCAGGACGGGCAGGAGGGAGACCCAGTACTTC
D: TRBD2; size: once; V: TRBV5-1; J: TRBJ2-7; CDR3: CASSLILAGSTYEQYF; DNA: TGCGCCAGCAGCTTGATCCTAGCGGGGAGTACCTACGAGCAGTACTTC
D: .; size: .; V: TRBV5-1; J: TRBJ2-6; CDR3: CASSSRGSGANVLTF; DNA: TGCGCCAGCAGCTCCAGGGGCTCTGGGGCCAACGTCCTGACTTTC
D: .; size: .; V: TRBV6-1; J: TRBJ2-3; CDR3: CASSEAGGLNTDTQYF; DNA: TGTGCCAGCAGTGAAGCTGGAGGCCTAAACACAGATACGCAGTATTTT
D: .; size: .; V: TRBV5-4; J: TRBJ2-7; CDR3: CASSTARFPYEQYF; DNA: TGTGCCAGCAGCACCGCCCGGTTCCCCTACGAGCAGTACTTC
D: .; size: once; V: TRBV4-1; J: TRBJ2-7; CDR3: CASSQVGRNREQYF; DNA: TGCGCCAGCAGCCAAGTAGGCAGGAACCGCGAGCAGTACTTC
D: TRBD1; size: .; V: TRBV29-1; J: TRBJ2-1; CDR3: CSALTRGNEQFF; DNA: TGCAGCGCTCTTACCAGGGGGAATGAGCAGTTCTTC
D: TRBD1; size: once; V: TRBV29-1; J: TRBJ1-4; CDR3: CSTRDSRNEKLFF; DNA: TGCAGCACCCGGGACAGTCGAAATGAAAAACTGTTTTTT
D: .; size: .; V: TRBV7-6; J: TRBJ1-2; CDR3: CASSPYSQVYGYTF; DNA: TGTGCCAGCAGTCCCTATTCTCAGGTATATGGCTACACCTTC
D: TRBD1; size: .; V: TRBV15; J: TRBJ2-2; CDR3: CATSRERTGGYTGELFF; DNA: TGTGCCACCAGCAGAGAAAGGACAGGGGGGTATACCGGGGAGCTGTTTTTT
D: .; size: .; V: TRBV30; J: TRBJ2-7; CDR3: CAWSLSYEQYF; DNA: TGTGCCTGGAGTCTGTCCTACGAGCAGTACTTC
D: TRBD1; size: .; V: TRBV27; J: TRBJ1-5; CDR3: CASSSGTGLANQPQHF; DNA: TGTGCCAGCAGTTCCGGGACAGGGTTGGCCAATCAGCCCCAGCATTTT
D: .; size: .; V: TRBV7-8; J: TRBJ1-2; CDR3: CASRINREPPNYGYTF; DNA: TGTGCCAGCAGGATAAACAGGGAACCTCCTAACTATGGCTACACCTTC
D: .; size: .; V: TRBV5-1; J: TRBJ2-7; CDR3: CASSGPQDLPLEQYF; DNA: TGCGCCAGCAGCGGACCCCAGGACTTGCCCCTCGAGCAGTACTTC
D: TRBD2; size: .; V: TRBV19; J: TRBJ2-2; CDR3: CASSMGAGGTGELFF; DNA: TGTGCCAGTAGTATGGGGGCGGGAGGCACCGGGGAGCTGTTTTTT
D: .; size: .; V: TRBV15; J: TRBJ1-4; CDR3: CATSRDRAGTTNEKLFF; DNA: TGTGCCACCAGCAGAGATCGGGCAGGGACAACTAATGAAAAACTGTTTTTT
D: .; size: few; V: TRBV2; J: TRBJ1-5; CDR3: CASSEGAFQPQHF; DNA: TGTGCCAGCAGTGAGGGCGCGTTTCAGCCCCAGCATTTT
D: TRBD2; size: .; V: TRBV7-9; J: TRBJ2-5; CDR3: CASSSNFVGGNQETQYF; DNA: TGTGCCAGCAGCTCCAACTTTGTGGGGGGGAACCAAGAGACCCAGTACTTC
D: TRBD1; size: .; V: TRBV27; J: TRBJ2-7; CDR3: CASSLRTGGSYEQYF; DNA: TGTGCCAGCAGTTTAAGGACAGGGGGTTCCTACGAGCAGTACTTC
D: .; size: .; V: TRBV6-6; J: TRBJ1-5; CDR3: CASSQLGQGNQPQHF; DNA: TGTGCCAGCAGTCAGTTGGGGCAGGGTAATCAGCCCCAGCATTTT
D: .; size: .; V: TRBV15; J: TRBJ2-7; CDR3: CATSRDGTGRGEMEQYF; DNA: TGTGCCACCAGCAGAGATGGTACGGGCAGGGGGGAGATGGAGCAGTACTTC
D: TRBD1; size: .; V: TRBV5-1; J: TRBJ2-1; CDR3: CASSLGDRDNEQFF; DNA: TGCGCCAGCAGCTTGGGGGACAGGGACAATGAGCAGTTCTTC
D: .; size: .; V: TRBV7-2; J: TRBJ1-1; CDR3: CASSGNRAGGTEAFF; DNA: TGTGCCAGCAGCGGAAACAGAGCAGGAGGCACTGAAGCTTTCTTT
D: .; size: .; V: TRBV14; J: TRBJ1-2; CDR3: CASSQVEAGYTF; DNA: TGTGCCAGCAGCCAAGTAGAAGCCGGCTACACCTTC
D: .; size: .; V: TRBV19; J: TRBJ1-5; CDR3: CASSTPFLGQSNQPQHF; DNA: TGTGCCAGTAGTACTCCGTTTTTGGGGCAGAGCAATCAGCCCCAGCATTTT
D: .; size: once; V: TRBV4-1; J: TRBJ2-1; CDR3: CASSQGPRVPPDEQFF; DNA: TGCGCCAGCAGCCAAGGGCCCAGGGTCCCACCTGATGAGCAGTTCTTC
D: .; size: .; V: TRBV5-1; J: TRBJ1-1; CDR3: CASSPGLMNTEAFF; DNA: TGCGCCAGCAGCCCGGGTCTCATGAACACTGAAGCTTTCTTT
D: .; size: once; V: TRBV28; J: TRBJ1-2; CDR3: CASHSNYGYTF; DNA: TGTGCCAGCCATAGTAACTATGGCTACACCTTC
D: TRBD1; size: .; V: TRBV7-9; J: TRBJ1-6; CDR3: CASSLEGGNSPLHF; DNA: TGTGCCAGCAGCTTGGAAGGGGGCAATTCACCCCTCCACTTT
D: .; size: .; V: TRBV9; J: TRBJ2-6; CDR3: CASSPNTGNRANVLTF; DNA: TGTGCCAGCAGCCCAAACACAGGGAATCGGGCCAACGTCCTGACTTTC
D: TRBD1; size: .; V: TRBV4-3; J: TRBJ2-1; CDR3: CASSLTSGGLWNEQFF; DNA: TGCGCCAGCAGCCTGACTTCAGGGGGTTTGTGGAATGAGCAGTTCTTC
D: .; size: .; V: TRBV7-8; J: TRBJ1-6; CDR3: CASSLLGARSYNSPLHF; DNA: TGTGCCAGCAGCTTGTTAGGGGCGCGGTCCTATAATTCACCCCTCCACTTT
D: .; size: .; V: TRBV4-2; J: TRBJ1-1; CDR3: CASSHPRGGTEAFF; DNA: TGTGCCAGCAGCCACCCCCGAGGCGGCACTGAAGCTTTCTTT
D: .; size: .; V: TRBV19; J: TRBJ1-5; CDR3: CASSIVPGPNQPQHF; DNA: TGTGCCAGTAGTATAGTCCCAGGGCCCAATCAGCCCCAGCATTTT
D: TRBD2; size: .; V: TRBV5-1; J: TRBJ2-3; CDR3: CASSWGLAGGPDTQYF; DNA: TGCGCCAGCAGCTGGGGACTAGCGGGGGGGCCAGATACGCAGTATTTT
D: .; size: .; V: TRBV6-5; J: TRBJ2-1; CDR3: CASSYSSGLRGEQFF; DNA: TGTGCCAGCAGTTACTCGTCAGGCCTAAGGGGAGAGCAGTTCTTC
D: TRBD1; size: .; V: TRBV2; J: TRBJ1-1; CDR3: CASMGQTEAFF; DNA: TGTGCCAGCATGGGACAGACTGAAGCTTTCTTT
D: TRBD1; size: .; V: TRBV7-9; J: TRBJ2-1; CDR3: CASRTIRTGDNEQFF; DNA: TGTGCCAGCAGGACAATAAGGACAGGGGACAATGAGCAGTTCTTC
D: .; size: .; V: TRBV5-1; J: TRBJ1-1; CDR3: CASSKFRARENTEAFF; DNA: TGCGCCAGCAGCAAGTTCAGGGCGCGCGAGAACACTGAAGCTTTCTTT